Below, 27 T cell receptor beta chains from the same sample are listed, as sequenced in a study of blood T cell repertoires in COVID-19. The data were produced by immunoSEQ multiplex PCR, yet TCRdb's version contains in-frame clones alone and is incomplete. The table includes approximately 190,000 clones, roughly 82% detected once. Material for sequencing was peripheral blood. These TCRs come from a woman aged 55-69 years with COVID-19, enrolled during active disease.

The rearrangement links TRBV11-2 to TRBJ2-4, with 7 bases identical to TRBD1. CDR3 length equals 14 residues. CDR1 and CDR2 from the germline V gene are SGHAT and FQNNGV. The ends lost 5 bases at V and 8 bases at J; junction bases unmatched: 9. CDR3 amino acids: CASSTDRAVDIQYF. DNA for the CDR3: TGTGCCAGCAGCACCGACAGGGCGGTTGACATTCAGTACTTC. Supplemented by reference TRBV11-2 and TRBJ2-4, the full variable domain reads EAGVAQSPRYKIIEKRQSVAFWCNPISGHATLYWYQQILGQGPKLLIQFQNNGVVDDSQLPKDRFSAERLKGVDSTLKIQPAKLEDSAVYLCASSTDRAVDIQYFGAGTRLSVL.

Remarks on this clone: At the DNA level, this CDR3 is encoded by other sequences in the same sample as well. The rearrangement uses TRBV29-1 and TRBJ2-2; D perhaps matches TRBD2 (6 bases). The CDR3 covers 15 residues. Looked up from germline, CDR1 is SQVTM and CDR2 is ANQGSEA. The V end was cut by 4 bases, the J end by 2 bases, with 14 bases between. The CDR3, as DNA: TGCAGCGTTGGGGCTGGGGGGAGAAACACCGGGGAGCTGTTTTTT. Its protein product is CSVGAGGRNTGELFF.

This clone was detected once. V gene TRBV6-1 combines with J gene TRBJ2-5; TRBD2 matches 10 bases. CDR3 size: 18 residues. CDR1 MNHNS and CDR2 SASEGT come from the germline V gene. V lost 1 base and J lost 1; bases outside the gene matches: 9. The CDR3 DNA reads as TGTGCCAGCAGTGAAGAAGTGTTGGCTAGCGGGGGCCAAGAGACCCAGTACTTC. Amino acids: CASSEEVLASGGQETQYF.

On this clone: A junction boundary mismatches the germline segment, possibly from a read error. The CDR3 DNA is TGTGCCAGCGGCTTGGCAGGATTCCAAGAGACCCAGTACTTC. Its translation is CASGLAGFQETQYF. The rearrangement joins TRBV11-2 to TRBJ2-5; D remains unclear. Looked up from germline, CDR1 is SGHAT and CDR2 is FQNNGV. CDR3 length equals 14 residues.

V is TRBV19 and J is TRBJ2-5; a possible D gene is TRBD1 (5 bases). In germline, CDR1 is LNHDA, CDR2 SQIVND (reference sequence). There are 17 residues in the CDR3. V was shortened by 4 bases and J by 1 base, with 19 bases between the two germline ends. The CDR3 nucleotides read TGTGCCAGTAGTACCAAGGCCAGGGTGGGGTTCCAAGAGACCCAGTACTTC. It codes for CASSTKARVGFQETQYF.

V is TRBV3-1 (or the pseudogene TRBV3-2) and J is TRBJ2-5, with TRBD1 identical over 8 bases. The CDR3 sequence is 15 residues long. V shed 2 bases, J shed 4 bases, and the junction held 6 bases outside the gene matches. CDR1 and CDR2 (germline): LGHDT, YNNKEL (reference sequence). The CDR3 region is CASSQLAGGRETQYF. For the CDR3, the DNA is TGTGCCAGCAGCCAATTGGCAGGGGGCCGAGAGACCCAGTACTTC.

The table lists this clone with a count of one. V gene TRBV7-9 combines with J gene TRBJ1-4; a possible D gene is TRBD1 (5 bases). CDR3 size: 14 residues. The ends were cut back, 5 bases at V and 0 bases at J, with 7 bases in the middle. Germline V gene sequence: CDR1 SEHNR, CDR2 FQNEAQ (reference sequence). CDR3 sequence reads: CASSGTATNEKLFF. The CDR3 DNA sequence: TGTGCCAGCAGCGGGACTGCAACTAATGAAAAACTGTTTTTT.

This sequence joins TRBV28 and TRBJ1-1; 7 bases fit TRBD1. J was trimmed by 8 bases and V by 6 bases; bases with no gene match: 9. Germline V gives CDR1 MDHEN, CDR2 SYDVKM. This CDR3 contains 13 residues. The CDR3, as DNA: TGTGCCAGCAGGACCGGGACAGCGACAGAAGCTTTCTTT. Amino acid sequence: CASRTGTATEAFF.

This clone was picked up one time. This rearrangement joins TRBV10-3 to TRBJ2-7, with D unresolved. The V and J ends lost 2 bases and 3 bases respectively, with 20 bases between them. CDR3 length equals 17 residues. CDR1 and CDR2 from the germline V gene are ENHRY and SYGVKD. CDR3 coding DNA: TGTGCCATCAGTGAGCCAACGGCGGCTAGTCAAAACTACGAGCAGTACTTC. This gives the protein CAISEPTAASQNYEQYF.

The count of this clone is one. This rearrangement joins TRBV9 to TRBJ2-3, with 9 bases lining up with TRBD2. V lost 4 bases, J lost 0 bases, and 3 bases stayed unmatched. The CDR3 has 15 residues. Per germline, CDR1 SGDLS and CDR2 YYNGEE. The CDR3 reads CASSLAGRSTDTQYF. CDR3 sequence (DNA): TGTGCCAGCAGCCTAGCGGGGAGGAGCACAGATACGCAGTATTTT.

CDR3 region: CASSGGTGLLIAKNIQYF. CDR3 coding DNA: TGTGCCAGCAGTGGGGGGACAGGGCTTTTGATAGCCAAAAACATTCAGTACTTC. The chain joins TRBV28 to TRBJ2-4, with 9 bases fitting TRBD1. V shed 5 bases, J shed 0 bases, and the junction held 11 bases outside the gene matches. CDR1 is MDHEN and CDR2 is SYDVKM in the germline V gene. The CDR3 runs 18 residues.

V gene TRBV28 combines with J gene TRBJ1-6; TRBD1 agrees at 8 bases. V lost 4 bases to trimming and J lost 6 bases; unmatched junction nucleotides: 11. The germline V gene encodes CDR1 MDHEN and CDR2 SYDVKM. The CDR3 has 17 amino acids. Here the CDR3 DNA reads TGTGCCAGCAGTTCCCCCAGGGGGCGAGGTGGTAATTCACCCCTCCACTTT. It specifies CASSSPRGRGGNSPLHF.

The sample holds one count of this clone. J is TRBJ2-3 and V is TRBV19; no definite D call. The CDR3 is made up of 15 amino acids. Germline CDR1 and CDR2: LNHDA and SQIVND (reference sequence). V was cut by 1 base and J by 3 bases, with 11 bases left in between. The CDR3 nucleotides read TGTGCCAGTAGTATAGGGTCAGGTGGAACAGATACGCAGTATTTT. It encodes CASSIGSGGTDTQYF.

The chain couples TRBV5-4 to TRBJ1-1, with D possibly matching TRBD1 (5 bases). Trimming took off 4 bases at V and 8 bases at J, with 12 bases between the two ends. Germline V gene sequence: CDR1 SGHNT, CDR2 YYREEE (reference sequence). This CDR3 comprises 12 residues. The CDR3 here is CASSLGAAEAFF. The CDR3 DNA follows: TGTGCCAGCAGCCTAGGGGCGGCCGAAGCTTTCTTT.

The gene calls are TRBV2 and TRBJ1-2; weak D call: TRBD1 (5 bases). V lost 8 bases to trimming and J lost 8 bases, with 27 bases between them. CDR1 is SNHLY and CDR2 is FYNNEI in the germline V gene. The CDR3 loop spans 16 amino acids. The CDR3 DNA reads as TGTGCCAGCCGTGCACAAAGACACAGGTTTTTCAAAGGCTACACCTTC. As protein: CASRAQRHRFFKGYTF.

CDR3 amino acids: CASSLGGGRDSPLHF. The CDR3 DNA is TGTGCCAGCAGTTTAGGGGGGGGTAGGGATTCACCCCTCCACTTT. The chain is built from TRBV27 and TRBJ1-6, with D maybe TRBD1 (5 bases). V lost 2 bases to trimming and J lost 8 bases, with 13 bases between them. The V gene's germline CDR1 is MNHEY and CDR2 SMNVEV (reference sequence). This CDR3 has 15 residues.

The chain couples TRBV5-1 to TRBJ2-7, with a tentative D call TRBD1 (6 bases). Per germline, CDR1 SGHRS and CDR2 YFSETQ. This CDR3 has 14 residues. V lost 3 bases to trimming and J lost 0 bases, with 10 bases between them. The CDR3 spells CASSSDSFSYEQYF. CDR3 nucleotide sequence: TGCGCCAGCAGCTCGGACAGTTTCTCCTACGAGCAGTACTTC.

V gene TRBV30 combines with J gene TRBJ2-1; 7 bases match TRBD2. V gave up 3 bases and J gave up 4 bases; unmatched junction bases: 3. CDR1 GTSNPN and CDR2 SVGIG come from the germline V gene (reference sequence). The CDR3 has 13 residues. The CDR3 nucleotides are TGTGCCTGGAGGCGGGGACTATACAATGAGCAGTTCTTC. Translation gives CAWRRGLYNEQFF.

The rearrangement joins TRBV30 to TRBJ2-1, with 7 positions matching TRBD2. The V gene end was trimmed by 4 bases and the J gene end by 3 bases; junction bases not matched to a gene: 6. Germline V gene sequence: CDR1 GTSNPN, CDR2 SVGIG (reference sequence). The CDR3 is made up of 14 amino acids. The CDR3 sequence: CAWMGGWHYNEQFF. In nucleotides, the CDR3 is TGTGCCTGGATGGGAGGGTGGCACTACAATGAGCAGTTCTTC.

This clone was picked up a small number of times. The chain uses TRBV27 and TRBJ1-4; tentative D call: TRBD1 (5 bases). Germline-derived CDR1 and CDR2 are MNHEY and SMNVEV (reference sequence). Trimming took 9 bases from V and 7 from J, leaving 15 bases between them. CDR3 length: 13 amino acids. The CDR3 here is CARRSARGEKLFF. CDR3 nucleotide sequence: TGTGCCAGGAGATCAGCAAGGGGTGAAAAACTGTTTTTT.

The genes are TRBV30 and TRBJ1-3, with D possibly matching TRBD1 (5 bases). The length of the CDR3 is 13 residues. Germline V gene data show CDR1 as GTSNPN and CDR2 as SVGIG (reference sequence). V was pared by 8 bases and J by 2 bases, with 13 bases between. The CDR3 loop reads CAQGPSAGNTIYF. For the CDR3, the DNA is TGTGCCCAGGGCCCGAGCGCTGGAAACACCATATATTTT.

This chain uses TRBV7-2 with TRBJ2-1; perhaps TRBD1 as D (5 bases). Germline V gene sequence: CDR1 SGHTA, CDR2 FQGNSA. The CDR3 runs to 13 residues. V was trimmed by 3 bases and J by 9 bases, leaving 12 bases between them. The CDR3 nucleotides read TGTGCCAGCAGCTTGGGCAGGGTCGGTGAGCAGTTCTTC. Its translation is CASSLGRVGEQFF.

V and J are TRBV3-1 (or the pseudogene TRBV3-2) and TRBJ2-3; 15 positions agree with TRBD2. From germline, CDR1 is LGHDT and CDR2 YNNKEL (reference sequence). V was pared by 4 bases and J by 3 bases, with 2 bases of the junction left unmatched. The length of the CDR3 is 16 residues. CDR3 region: CASSRTSGGETDTQYF. In DNA, the CDR3 is TGTGCCAGCAGCCGGACTAGCGGGGGGGAAACAGATACGCAGTATTTT.

The chain carries TRBV6-2 or TRBV6-3 and TRBJ2-3; TRBD2 matches 10 bases. This CDR3 contains 14 residues. V gave up 5 bases and J gave up 4 bases; unmatched junction bases: 3. Germline V gives CDR1 MNHEY, CDR2 SVGEGT. This CDR3 reads CASSLGLAADTQYF. CDR3 bases: TGTGCCAGCAGTCTCGGACTAGCGGCAGATACGCAGTATTTT.

The chain's CDR3 is CSVDELADNEQFF. In DNA, the CDR3 is TGCAGCGTTGACGAGCTAGCGGACAATGAGCAGTTCTTC. The V call is TRBV29-1, the J call TRBJ2-1; 7 bases align to TRBD2. Germline CDR1 and CDR2: SQVTM and ANQGSEA. V trimming: 3 bases; J trimming: 5 bases; junction bases outside the gene matches: 4. The CDR3 loop spans 13 amino acids.

Only one count was recorded for this clone. The chain couples TRBV14 to TRBJ2-1; 7 positions agree with TRBD1. This CDR3 spans 17 amino acids. J gave up 8 bases and V 2 bases, and 15 bases lay outside the gene matches. CDR1 SGHDN and CDR2 FVKESK come from the germline V gene. Here the CDR3 DNA reads TGTGCCAGCAGCCAACCTTTCCGGGATAGGGGGCTCCATGAGCAGTTCTTC. Translating gives CASSQPFRDRGLHEQFF.

The chain uses TRBV2 and TRBJ2-3; 10 positions agree with TRBD2. The V segment lost 4 bases and the J segment 6 bases; nucleotides outside the gene matches: 7. CDR1 SNHLY and CDR2 FYNNEI come from the germline V gene. The length of the CDR3 is 15 residues. As DNA, the CDR3 is TGTGCCAGCAGTGGAAAGCGGGGGGGTGTGGATACGCAGTATTTT. It codes for CASSGKRGGVDTQYF.